These T cell receptor beta chains were read from a single sample in a study of T cells of healthy individuals. MiXCR was run by TCRdb on the 5' RACE reads, yielding one entry per CDR3 protein. The sample includes some 41,000 distinct CDR3 sequences, 4% to 5.5% of them seen just once. Receptors were obtained from a human donor in good health. CDR3s include the opening cysteine and the closing phenylalanine or tryptophan. A D gene is named only where the DNA matches it firmly. Clone size is not always given. Where it is, it says once, few, many or a class for expanded clones.

clone size	V gene	J gene	D gene	CDR3 DNA	CDR3 protein
many	TRBV20-1	TRBJ1-4	NA	TGCAGTGCTAGTCCCCAGGGGAGTGAAAAACTGTTTTTT	CSASPQGSEKLFF
once	TRBV6-2/TRBV6-3	TRBJ2-5	TRBD1	TGTGCCAGCAGTTGGGGCGGAAGCACCGGGACAGGGAAAGAGACCCAGTACTTC	CASSWGGSTGTGKETQYF
many	TRBV6-5	TRBJ1-2	NA	TGTGCCAGCAGTTCCGCTAGGGTGGGATATGGCTACACCTTC	CASSSARVGYGYTF
NA	TRBV7-3	TRBJ2-1	TRBD2	TGTGCCAGCAGCATGGTAGCGGGAGCAAGCTACAATGAGCAGTTCTTC	CASSMVAGASYNEQFF
many	TRBV10-1	TRBJ1-1	NA	TGCGCCGAGAGGCCCCGGAGGACTGAAGCTTTCTTT	CAERPRRTEAFF
NA	TRBV4-1	TRBJ2-1	NA	TGCGCCAGCAGCCAAGCTCAACGAACCCGGGTCCTAGCCAATGAGCAGTTCTTC	CASSQAQRTRVLANEQFF
few	TRBV5-4	TRBJ1-2	NA	TGTGCCAGCAGCTTGGAGGGACGGGGGCCCTTCTATGGCTACACCTTC	CASSLEGRGPFYGYTF
many	TRBV12-3/TRBV12-4	TRBJ2-1	TRBD1	TGTGCCAGCAGCGTAGGGGGCCCCAATGAGCAGTTCTTC	CASSVGGPNEQFF
NA	TRBV16	TRBJ1-2	TRBD1	TGTGCCAGCAGCCAACACTTCGACAGGGATGAAAATGGCTACACCTTC	CASSQHFDRDENGYTF
many	TRBV7-8	TRBJ2-7	TRBD2	TGTGCCAGCAGCTTAGTGGGACTAGCGACCGCCTACGAGCAGTACTTC	CASSLVGLATAYEQYF
many	TRBV2	TRBJ2-5	NA	TGTGCCAGCAGTCCCGCGATGGGGAACCAGTACTTC	CASSPAMGNQYF
many	TRBV12-3/TRBV12-4	TRBJ2-1	NA	TGTGCCAGCAGTTTTCCAGACAATGAGCAGTTCTTC	CASSFPDNEQFF
few	TRBV20-1	TRBJ2-1	TRBD2	TGCAGTGCTACCGGGACTAGGCACAATGAGCAGTTCTTC	CSATGTRHNEQFF
many	TRBV29-1	TRBJ1-1	TRBD1	TGCAGCGCGGACAGGGGAGGGACTGAAGCTTTCTTT	CSADRGGTEAFF
many	TRBV18	TRBJ2-7	NA	TGTGCCAGCTCACCAGGGGTTCGGGACGAGCAGTACTTC	CASSPGVRDEQYF
NA	TRBV12-3/TRBV12-4	TRBJ2-1	TRBD2	TGTGCCAGCAGTTTACATTGGCGGGGGGCCATCTACAATGAGCAGTTCTTC	CASSLHWRGAIYNEQFF
few	TRBV5-1	TRBJ2-5	NA	TGCGCCAGCAGCCCCAGGACAGTCCAAGAGACCCAGTACTTC	CASSPRTVQETQYF
many	TRBV4-1	TRBJ2-5	NA	TGCGCCAGCAGCCAAGTTTCGAGTACAATCGGGACCCAGTACTTC	CASSQVSSTIGTQYF
few	TRBV11-2	TRBJ1-2	NA	TGTGCCAGCAGCCTCCGGTCCTCGGGCAACTATGGCTACACCTTC	CASSLRSSGNYGYTF
many	TRBV5-1	TRBJ2-1	TRBD1	TGCGCCAGCAGCTTGGGTCCAGGGGGCGCTTCTGGTGAGCAGTTCTTC	CASSLGPGGASGEQFF
NA	TRBV3-1	TRBJ1-2	NA	TGTGCCAGCAGCCAGGGGGCGGTGGATGGCTACACCTTC	CASSQGAVDGYTF
many	TRBV7-2	TRBJ1-1	TRBD1	TGTGCCAGCAGCCCCTACGACAGGGTAGCTGAAGCTTTCTTT	CASSPYDRVAEAFF
few	TRBV2	TRBJ2-3	NA	TGTGCCAGCAGTAAAGGGACGGCGCATACAGATACGCAGTATTTT	CASSKGTAHTDTQYF
many	TRBV24-1	TRBJ2-3	TRBD2	TGTGCCACCAGTGATTTGGGGACTAGCGGGAGCGGCCCCACAGATACGCAGTATTTT	CATSDLGTSGSGPTDTQYF
NA	TRBV6-2/TRBV6-3	TRBJ1-2	NA	TGTGCCAGCAGCAGGGAGGAACCTGACTATGGCTACACCTTC	CASSREEPDYGYTF
NA	TRBV20-1	TRBJ1-2	NA	TGCAGTGCTAGAGATGAAGCTAACTATGGCTACACCTTC	CSARDEANYGYTF
many	TRBV3-1	TRBJ2-1	TRBD2	TGTGCCAGCAGCCAACAGGTCCCAGCGGGGGGCTACGATGAGCAGTTCTTC	CASSQQVPAGGYDEQFF
many	TRBV20-1	TRBJ1-6	NA	TGCAGTGCTAGGGCCCGAGGGGGACCAAATTCACCCCTCCACTTT	CSARARGGPNSPLHF
few	TRBV2	TRBJ1-5	NA	TGTGCCAGCAAATCTCGGGGAGCTCAGCCCCAGCATTTT	CASKSRGAQPQHF
many	TRBV9	TRBJ2-1	TRBD1	TGTGCCAGCAGCGCGGGGACAGCTTACAATGAGCAGTTCTTC	CASSAGTAYNEQFF
few	TRBV6-2/TRBV6-3	TRBJ2-1	TRBD2	TGTGCCAGCAGCCTCACCTCCGGGACTAGCGGGAGGAATGAGCAGTTCTTC	CASSLTSGTSGRNEQFF
NA	TRBV5-4	TRBJ2-7	TRBD2	TGTGCCAGCAGCTGGGGGGGGACCTACGAGCAGTACTTC	CASSWGGTYEQYF
many	TRBV6-1	TRBJ1-5	NA	TGTGCCAGCAGTGCGTGGGGGACGGAGTTCCAGCCCCAGCATTTT	CASSAWGTEFQPQHF
many	TRBV21-1	TRBJ2-7	NA	TGTGCCGGCCAGGGGCCCACCTCCTACGAGCAGTACTTC	CAGQGPTSYEQYF
few	TRBV5-1	TRBJ2-3	TRBD2	TGCGCCAGCAGCTTGGAGGGGACTAGCGGGGGACGCACAGATACGCAGTATTTT	CASSLEGTSGGRTDTQYF
NA	TRBV23-1	TRBJ1-6	NA	TGCGCCAGCAGCCCAAGTCGTGTCTCACCGAGGGATTCACCCCTCCACTTT	CASSPSRVSPRDSPLHF
NA	TRBV15	TRBJ2-3	NA	TGTGCCACCAGCAGAGTACGCGGGAGCACAGATACGCAGTATTTT	CATSRVRGSTDTQYF
many	TRBV2	TRBJ2-1	NA	TGTGCCAGCAGTGATATTGATGGGCCCGGTGAGCAGTTCTTC	CASSDIDGPGEQFF
many	TRBV10-3	TRBJ2-3	NA	TGTGCCACCCTGCGCCGGGACGGTAGCACAGATACGCAGTATTTT	CATLRRDGSTDTQYF
NA	TRBV28	TRBJ2-7	NA	TGTGCCAGCAGTTATGGGGGGTTCAACGAGCAGTACTTC	CASSYGGFNEQYF
many	TRBV9	TRBJ1-5	NA	TGTGCCAGCAGCGAGGGGGACCATCAGCCCCAGCATTTT	CASSEGDHQPQHF
many	TRBV6-1	TRBJ1-1	NA	TGTGCCAGCCGTAGTTACACTGAAGCTTTCTTT	CASRSYTEAFF
many	TRBV7-9	TRBJ1-2	NA	TGTGCCAGCAGCTTGGTCAACCTCAACTATGGCTACACCTTC	CASSLVNLNYGYTF
many	TRBV6-5	TRBJ2-4	NA	TGTGCCAGCAGTCAGCAGGGGCGGGCTAATTTTGGGACTGAGTACTTC	CASSQQGRANFGTEYF
many	TRBV3-1	TRBJ2-1	NA	TGTGCCAGCAGCCAAGGCTACAATGAGCAGTTCTTC	CASSQGYNEQFF
many	TRBV5-5	TRBJ1-5	NA	TGTGCCAGCAGCTTGGGTGAGAGAGGTCAGCCCCAGCATTTT	CASSLGERGQPQHF
many	TRBV6-2/TRBV6-3	TRBJ2-1	NA	TGTGCCAGCAGCGGGGGATCGGAGCCGGTCAATGAGCAGTTCTTC	CASSGGSEPVNEQFF
many	TRBV14	TRBJ2-3	NA	TGTGCCAGCAGCCAAGAACCCCTATTTCCGACGGATACGCAGTATTTT	CASSQEPLFPTDTQYF
NA	TRBV6-1	TRBJ1-1	NA	TGTGCCAGTCCCATGGGGAGCGGGAGCACTGAAGCTTTCTTT	CASPMGSGSTEAFF